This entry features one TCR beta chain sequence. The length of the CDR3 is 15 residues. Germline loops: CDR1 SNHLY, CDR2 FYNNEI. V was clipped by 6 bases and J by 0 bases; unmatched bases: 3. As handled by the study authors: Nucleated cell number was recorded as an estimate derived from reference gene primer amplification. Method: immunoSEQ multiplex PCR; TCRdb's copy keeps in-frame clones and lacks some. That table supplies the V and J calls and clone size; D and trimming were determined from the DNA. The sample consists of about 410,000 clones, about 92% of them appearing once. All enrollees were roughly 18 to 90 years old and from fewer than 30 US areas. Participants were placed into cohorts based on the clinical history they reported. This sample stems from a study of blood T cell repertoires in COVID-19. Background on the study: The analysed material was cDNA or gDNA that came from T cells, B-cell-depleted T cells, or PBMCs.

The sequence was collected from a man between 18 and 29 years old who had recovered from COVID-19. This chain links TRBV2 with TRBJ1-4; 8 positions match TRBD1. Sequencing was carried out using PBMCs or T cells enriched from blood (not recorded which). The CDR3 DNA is TGTGCCAGCAGGGACAGGGCCACAACTAATGAAAAACTGTTTTTT. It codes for CASRDRATTNEKLFF.